The subject of this entry is one T cell receptor (beta chain). The data were obtained in a study of blood T cell repertoires in COVID-19. Overall study: The United States, Italy and Spain provided the acute and convalescent COVID-19 samples.

Trimming took 4 bases from V and 8 from J, leaving 11 bases between them. CDR1 is LNHNV and CDR2 is YYDKDF in the germline V gene (reference sequence). The CDR3 totals 12 residues. Per the original methods: Quantification of nucleated cells was approximated via reference gene primer amplification. The data were produced by immunoSEQ multiplex PCR, yet TCRdb's version contains in-frame clones alone and is incomplete. V and J calls and clone size are copied from that table; D and trimming were computed from the DNA. There are about 440,000 clones in the sample; about 89% occur only once, and 4% to 4.5% lies in the top ten.

This clonotype was sampled from a woman in her twenties or thirties with acute or convalescent COVID-19. The material sequenced was peripheral blood. The chain joins TRBV15 to TRBJ1-2, with a possible D match to TRBD1 (6 bases). The CDR3 sequence: CATSNQGSGYTF. CDR3 DNA sequence: TGTGCCACCAGCAATCAGGGGTCGGGCTACACCTTC.